This record looks at one T cell receptor beta chain sequence and its context. This specimen belongs to a study of HIV-infected patients and healthy controls. Alpha and beta constant-region primers primed reverse transcription of approximately 500 ng RNA. Alpha and beta chain libraries were made separately by chain-specific third strand synthesis with multiplexing indices. A single record per CDR3 protein comes from TCRdb applying MiXCR to the 5' RACE reads. This sample has 10,000 to 15,000 distinct CDR3 sequences, with about 11% found just once. No cell fractionation was done, so the repertoire covers all unsorted peripheral blood T cells. Trimming removed 0 bases at V and 0 bases at J, with 15 bases between. CDR1 GTSNPN and CDR2 SVGIG come from the germline V gene (reference sequence). The CDR3 runs to 17 residues.

Sequencing was performed on blood. This rearrangement joins TRBV30 to TRBJ2-1; D might be TRBD1 or TRBD2, each matching 5 bases. The sequence came from an adult in good health. The CDR3 sequence: CAWSVPRDASSYNEQFF. Here the CDR3 DNA reads TGTGCCTGGAGTGTACCCAGGGACGCGAGCTCCTACAATGAGCAGTTCTTC.